This T cell receptor (beta chain) was recorded in a study of cytomegalovirus exposure and HLA in healthy donors. Study background: Counted in an early data release were about 86 million unique TCRs from HLA-typed donors. Study-wide points: With later analysis, a missense DCLRE1C variant became linked to TCR beta V- and J-gene trimming. What TCR beta sequences reportedly achieved was accurate prediction of HLA-A and HLA-B alleles in most subjects. Most of the TCR beta V segments (in an earlier analysis) were productive either about 87% or about 30% of the time.

Turning to this clone: Its antigen is still unknown. One end of the junction varies from germline; a read error may be responsible.

CDR3 length: 14 residues. Per the germline V gene, CDR1 is SSHAT and CDR2 is FNYEAQ (reference sequence). Use of 60 Vbeta and 13 Jbeta primers characterized the PCR. Generated by immunoSEQ multiplex PCR, the TCRdb table keeps only in-frame clones and is missing some. Counted here are tens of thousands of clones, roughly 80% occurring once; the ten biggest clones make up 20% to 25%. The clonotype comes from a woman between 45 and 65 years old in good health and CMV-seropositive. The chain carries TRBV7-7 and TRBJ2-1, with D uncertain. Sequencing was carried out using PBMCs. CDR3: CASSPSVRHGEQFF. The CDR3 DNA reads as TGTGCTAGCAGTCCGTCCGTCCGACACGGTGAGCAGTTCTTC.